This is a list of T cell receptor beta chains from one sample in a study of blood T cell repertoires in COVID-19. Data came from immunoSEQ multiplex PCR; TCRdb stores just in-frame clones and leaves some out. The table records over 150,000 clones, around 84% of them present only once. The specimen sequenced was peripheral blood. The receptors stem from a woman between 55 and 75 years old with COVID-19, enrolled during active disease. The CDR3 runs from the conserved cysteine through the conserved F or W. The D gene is left open where the match is weak. The size of a clone is reported for some rows only, either as once, few or many, or as a class for expanded clones.

- | TRBJ2-1 | TRBV12-5 | 16 | TRBD1 | CASGLAQGNSYNEQFF | TGTGCTAGTGGTTTGGCACAGGGGAATTCCTACAATGAGCAGTTCTTC
- | TRBJ2-1 | TRBV19 | 12 | TRBD1 | CASATGVGEQFF | TGTGCCAGTGCTACAGGGGTAGGGGAGCAGTTCTTC
- | TRBJ2-1 | TRBV5-1 | 13 | - | CASSLSPGAEQFF | TGCGCCAGCAGCTTGTCTCCGGGAGCCGAGCAGTTCTTC
- | TRBJ1-1 | TRBV30 | 13 | - | CAWDGRGGTEAFF | TGTGCCTGGGATGGCAGGGGAGGGACTGAAGCTTTCTTT
- | TRBJ2-1 | TRBV27 | 15 | TRBD1 | CASSENRGIRYEQFF | TGTGCCAGCAGTGAGAACAGGGGTATAAGATATGAGCAGTTCTTC
- | TRBJ1-2 | TRBV5-8 | 16 | - | CASSESTGLPNYGYTF | TGTGCCAGCAGCGAATCGACAGGTCTTCCTAACTATGGCTACACCTTC
- | TRBJ1-5 | TRBV6-6 | 15 | TRBD1 | CASKGQGVGNQPQHF | TGTGCCAGCAAAGGACAGGGGGTCGGCAATCAGCCCCAGCATTTT
few | TRBJ2-2 | TRBV18 | 15 | - | CASSLRGINTGELFF | TGTGCCAGCTCACTCCGGGGGATAAACACCGGGGAGCTGTTTTTT
- | TRBJ2-2 | TRBV3-1/TRBV3-2 | 18 | - | CASSQAVIGGFRTGELFF | TGTGCCAGCAGCCAAGCGGTTATAGGGGGTTTCCGCACCGGGGAGCTGTTTTTT
- | TRBJ1-2 | TRBV5-5 | 15 | - | CASSLVLGVGYGYTF | TGTGCCAGCAGCTTGGTATTGGGAGTTGGCTATGGCTACACCTTC
- | TRBJ2-7 | TRBV7-9 | 13 | TRBD1 | CATRQGTLFEQYF | TGTGCCACTCGACAGGGCACTTTGTTCGAGCAGTACTTC
- | TRBJ2-1 | TRBV2 | 15 | TRBD1 | CASRVDRGGGNEQFF | TGTGCCAGCAGGGTCGACAGGGGAGGTGGCAATGAGCAGTTCTTC
few | TRBJ2-5 | TRBV7-3 | 15 | TRBD1 | CASSYLTGQGETQYF | TGTGCCAGCAGCTACCTGACAGGGCAGGGGGAGACCCAGTACTTC
- | TRBJ1-1 | TRBV7-6 | 13 | - | CASSRTLNTEAFF | TGTGCCAGCAGCCGGACACTCAACACTGAAGCTTTCTTT
- | TRBJ2-7 | TRBV7-9 | 17 | - | CASSPTRNSRTSYEQYF | TGTGCCAGCAGCCCCACCCGAAACAGCAGAACATCCTACGAGCAGTACTTC
- | TRBJ1-1 | TRBV13 | 14 | - | CASSLMRMNTEAFF | TGTGCCAGCAGCTTAATGCGGATGAACACTGAAGCTTTCTTT
- | TRBJ2-2 | TRBV5-1 | 13 | - | CASSPRDTGELFF | TGCGCCAGCAGCCCCCGGGACACCGGGGAGCTGTTTTTT
- | TRBJ1-2 | TRBV10-1 | 13 | - | CASSDRGTRGYTF | TGCGCCAGCAGTGATCGGGGGACCCGGGGCTACACCTTC
- | TRBJ1-6 | TRBV5-1 | 16 | TRBD1 | CASSQPDRGGNSPLHF | TGCGCCAGCAGTCAACCCGACAGGGGGGGGAATTCACCCCTCCACTTT
- | TRBJ1-1 | TRBV28 | 14 | - | CASSLSRVVTEAFF | TGTGCCAGCAGTTTGAGCAGGGTGGTTACTGAAGCTTTCTTT
- | TRBJ2-3 | TRBV19 | 15 | TRBD1 | CASSIGGQLTDTQYF | TGTGCCAGTAGTATTGGGGGACAGCTCACAGATACGCAGTATTTT
- | TRBJ2-5 | TRBV7-8 | 15 | TRBD1 | CASSSQDRSAETQYF | TGTGCCAGCAGCTCCCAGGACAGGTCGGCGGAGACCCAGTACTTC
- | TRBJ2-7 | TRBV11-2 | 16 | TRBD2 | CASSDPGTSGSYEQYF | TGTGCCAGCAGCGACCCCGGGACTAGCGGCTCCTACGAGCAGTACTTC
- | TRBJ2-4 | TRBV18 | 15 | - | CASSSQGLAKNIQYF | TGTGCCAGCTCAAGTCAGGGGCTAGCCAAAAACATTCAGTACTTC
- | TRBJ1-1 | TRBV30 | 12 | TRBD1 | CAWSGQGRAAFF | TGTGCCTGGAGTGGACAGGGGAGGGCGGCTTTCTTT
- | TRBJ2-6 | TRBV5-5 | 15 | - | CASSRGPSGANVLTF | TGTGCCAGCAGCCGCGGCCCCTCTGGGGCCAACGTCCTGACTTTC
few | TRBJ2-1 | TRBV30 | 15 | TRBD2 | CAWSRRGLAGNEQFF | TGTGCCTGGAGTCGTAGGGGACTAGCTGGGAATGAGCAGTTCTTC
- | TRBJ1-1 | TRBV19 | 12 | - | CAPPGVNTEAFF | TGTGCTCCCCCCGGGGTAAACACTGAAGCTTTCTTT
- | TRBJ1-5 | TRBV5-1 | 14 | TRBD1 | CASRATGGNQPQHF | TGCGCCAGCAGGGCGACAGGGGGCAATCAGCCCCAGCATTTT
- | TRBJ1-1 | TRBV30 | 11 | - | CAWSVATGAFF | TGTGCCTGGAGTGTGGCGACTGGCGCTTTCTTT
once | TRBJ1-1 | TRBV28 | 16 | TRBD1 | CASRGTGGNQRTEAFF | TGTGCCAGCAGGGGGACAGGGGGAAATCAGAGGACTGAAGCTTTCTTT
- | TRBJ1-3 | TRBV18 | 15 | - | CASSPSGGSGNTIYF | TGTGCCAGCTCACCATCGGGGGGGTCTGGAAACACCATATATTTT
- | TRBJ1-6 | TRBV6-5 | 15 | - | CASRIRGRGGSPLHF | TGTGCCAGCAGGATACGGGGCAGGGGTGGTTCACCCCTCCACTTT
- | TRBJ2-1 | TRBV14 | 14 | TRBD2 | CASSLRLAGSEQFF | TGTGCCAGCAGCCTCCGACTAGCGGGTAGTGAGCAGTTCTTC
- | TRBJ1-3 | TRBV3-1/TRBV3-2 | 12 | - | CASRHVGNTIYF | TGTGCCAGCAGACACGTGGGAAACACCATATATTTT
- | TRBJ2-3 | TRBV6-5 | 15 | TRBD1 | CASSLDRANTDTQYF | TGTGCCAGCAGTCTCGACAGGGCCAACACAGATACGCAGTATTTT
- | TRBJ2-1 | TRBV29-1 | 18 | TRBD2 | CSVEGETSGIWPYNEQFF | TGCAGCGTTGAAGGGGAGACTAGCGGGATCTGGCCCTACAATGAGCAGTTCTTC
once | TRBJ1-5 | TRBV6-1 | 14 | - | CASSEARSNQPQHF | TGTGCCAGCAGTGAAGCGAGAAGCAATCAGCCCCAGCATTTT
- | TRBJ2-1 | TRBV9 | 18 | - | CASSVVVPGPGAYNEQFF | TGTGCCAGCAGCGTAGTAGTTCCGGGGCCGGGAGCATACAATGAGCAGTTCTTC
- | TRBJ2-2 | TRBV12-3/TRBV12-4 | 12 | - | CASNRNTGELFF | TGTGCCAGCAACAGGAACACCGGGGAGCTGTTTTTT
- | TRBJ2-1 | TRBV5-1 | 16 | TRBD2 | CASSLLRTSGYNEQFF | TGCGCCAGCAGCTTGCTTCGGACTAGCGGATACAATGAGCAGTTCTTC
- | TRBJ2-5 | TRBV19 | 16 | TRBD2 | CASSKTSGGAGETQYF | TGTGCCAGTAGCAAAACTAGCGGGGGGGCCGGAGAGACCCAGTACTTC
- | TRBJ1-2 | TRBV19 | 12 | - | CASTSRDYGYTF | TGTGCCAGTACGTCCAGGGACTATGGCTACACCTTC
- | TRBJ1-1 | TRBV6-5 | 15 | TRBD1 | CASRFRRQGGTEAFF | TGTGCCAGCAGATTCCGACGACAGGGAGGCACTGAAGCTTTCTTT
- | TRBJ2-4 | TRBV5-6 | 18 | TRBD2 | CASTLLAGGNRAKNIQYF | TGTGCCAGCACCCTACTAGCGGGAGGGAACAGGGCCAAAAACATTCAGTACTTC